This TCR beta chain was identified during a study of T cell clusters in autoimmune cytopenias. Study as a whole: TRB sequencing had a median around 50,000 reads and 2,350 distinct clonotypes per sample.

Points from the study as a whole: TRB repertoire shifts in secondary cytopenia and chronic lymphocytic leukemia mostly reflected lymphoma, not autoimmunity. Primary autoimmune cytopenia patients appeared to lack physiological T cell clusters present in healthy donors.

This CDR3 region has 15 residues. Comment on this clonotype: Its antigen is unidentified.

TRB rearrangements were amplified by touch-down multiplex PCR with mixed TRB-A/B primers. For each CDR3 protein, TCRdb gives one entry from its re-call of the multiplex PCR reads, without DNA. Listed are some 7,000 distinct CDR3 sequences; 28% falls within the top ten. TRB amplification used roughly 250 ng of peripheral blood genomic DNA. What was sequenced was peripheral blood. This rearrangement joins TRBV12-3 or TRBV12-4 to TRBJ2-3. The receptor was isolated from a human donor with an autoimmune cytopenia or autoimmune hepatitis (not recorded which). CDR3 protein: CASSVDTRSTDTQYF.